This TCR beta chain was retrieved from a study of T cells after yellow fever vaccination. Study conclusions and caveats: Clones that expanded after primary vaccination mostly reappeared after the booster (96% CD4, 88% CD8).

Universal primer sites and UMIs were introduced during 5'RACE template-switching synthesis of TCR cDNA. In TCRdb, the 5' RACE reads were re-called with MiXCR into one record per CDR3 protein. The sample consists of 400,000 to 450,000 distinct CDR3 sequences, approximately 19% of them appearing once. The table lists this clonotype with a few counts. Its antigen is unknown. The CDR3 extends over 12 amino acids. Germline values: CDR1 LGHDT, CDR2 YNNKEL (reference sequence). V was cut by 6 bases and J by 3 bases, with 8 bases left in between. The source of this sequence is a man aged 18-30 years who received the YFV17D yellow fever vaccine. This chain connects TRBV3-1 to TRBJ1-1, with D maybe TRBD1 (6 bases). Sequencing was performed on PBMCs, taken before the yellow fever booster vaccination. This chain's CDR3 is CASRSGDTEAFF. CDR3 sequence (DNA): TGTGCCAGCAGGTCAGGGGACACTGAAGCTTTCTTT.